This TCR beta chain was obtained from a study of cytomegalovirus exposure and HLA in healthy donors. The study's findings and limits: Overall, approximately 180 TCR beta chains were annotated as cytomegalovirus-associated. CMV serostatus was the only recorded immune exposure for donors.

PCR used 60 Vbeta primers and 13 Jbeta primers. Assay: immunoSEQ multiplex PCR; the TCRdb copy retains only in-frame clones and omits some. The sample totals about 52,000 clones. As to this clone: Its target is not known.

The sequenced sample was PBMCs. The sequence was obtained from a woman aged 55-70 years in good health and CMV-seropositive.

The CDR3 DNA follows: TGTGCCATCAGTGAGACAGGGAAAGGGGGTCCAGATACGCAGTATTTT. This codes for CAISETGKGGPDTQYF. The chain is built from TRBV10-3 and TRBJ2-3; weak D call: TRBD1 (6 bases). V shed 2 bases and J shed 4 bases, with 16 bases lying between them. The CDR3 is 16 residues long. Germline CDR1 and CDR2: ENHRY and SYGVKD.